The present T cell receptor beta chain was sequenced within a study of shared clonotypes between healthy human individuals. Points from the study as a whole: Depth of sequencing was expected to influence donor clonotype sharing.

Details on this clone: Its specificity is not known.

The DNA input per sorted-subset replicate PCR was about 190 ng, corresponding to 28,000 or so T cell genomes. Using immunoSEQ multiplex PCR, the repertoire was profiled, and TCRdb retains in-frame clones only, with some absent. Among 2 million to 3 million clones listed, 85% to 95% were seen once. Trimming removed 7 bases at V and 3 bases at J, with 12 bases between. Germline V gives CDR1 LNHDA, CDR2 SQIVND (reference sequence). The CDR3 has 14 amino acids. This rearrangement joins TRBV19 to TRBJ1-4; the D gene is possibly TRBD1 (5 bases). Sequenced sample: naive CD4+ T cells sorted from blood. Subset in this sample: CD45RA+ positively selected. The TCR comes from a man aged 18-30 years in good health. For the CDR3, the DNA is TGTGCCAGTACCCTCCGGACACCTAATGAAAAACTGTTTTTT. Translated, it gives CASTLRTPNEKLFF.